The 22 T cell receptor beta chains presented below share a single source sample, sequenced in a study of T cells in Graves' hyperthyroidism and ophthalmopathy. RNA transcripts were the template for amplifying TCR beta CDR3 regions. When the TCR CDR3 underwent first-round RT-PCR, the HTBI primer set was used. TCRdb called the multiplex PCR reads again in MiXCR, with one record for every CDR3 protein. In the table there are about half a million distinct CDR3 sequences, 15% to 20% of which are singletons. The sample taken for sequencing was blood. The receptors derive from a woman aged 25 to 39 with Graves' ophthalmopathy.

V is TRBV28 and J is TRBJ2-7; no clear D gene. The germline V gene has CDR1 MDHEN and CDR2 SYDVKM. The CDR3 covers 14 residues. Trimming took off 3 bases at V and 2 bases at J, with 11 bases between the two ends. CDR3 amino acids: CASSFSDVAYEQYF. Here the CDR3 DNA reads TGTGCCAGCAGTTTTTCGGACGTAGCCTACGAGCAGTACTTC.

This clonotype was detected ten times or more. The chain couples TRBV11-2 to TRBJ1-1, with D hard to call. The CDR3 runs 12 residues. The V end lost 1 base, the J end lost 6 bases, and 6 bases lay between the germline ends. From germline, CDR1 is SGHAT and CDR2 FQNNGV. Here the CDR3 reads CASSLAVPEAFF. As DNA, the CDR3 is TGTGCCAGCAGCTTAGCCGTCCCTGAAGCTTTCTTT.

Comment on this clonotype: A read error may be the cause here, since a much bigger clone is one base away. The gene calls are TRBV27 and TRBJ2-3; the D is unclear. This CDR3 has 14 amino acids. CDR1 is MNHEY, CDR2 SMNVEV, per germline (reference sequence). The CDR3 loop is CAGSLGPMTDTQYF. CDR3 DNA: TGTGCCGGCAGTTTAGGGCCAATGACAGATACGCAGTATTTT.

There are many counts of this clonotype. The chain couples TRBV6-1 to TRBJ2-7, with a possible D match to TRBD2 (6 bases). There are 13 residues in the CDR3. Trimming left V 8 bases short and J 6 bases short, with 17 bases between. The V gene's germline CDR1 is MNHNS and CDR2 SASEGT. CDR3: CASHGRRGGEQYF. DNA of the CDR3: TGTGCCAGCCACGGGCGGAGGGGAGGCGAGCAGTACTTC.

This rearrangement joins TRBV11-2 to TRBJ1-2, with D possibly TRBD1 on 6 matching bases. V lost 4 bases, J lost 2 bases, and 11 bases lay in between. The CDR3 totals 14 residues. Germline-derived CDR1 and CDR2 are SGHAT and FQNNGV. CDR3: CASSSWTENYGYTF. CDR3 nucleotide sequence: TGTGCCAGCAGCTCCTGGACAGAGAACTATGGCTACACCTTC.

This clonotype was recorded many times. The rearrangement uses TRBV6-1 and TRBJ2-5, with 13 bases fitting TRBD2. CDR1 and CDR2 (germline): MNHNS, SASEGT. This CDR3 is built from 15 residues. V shed 7 bases and J 1 base; nucleotides not matched to a gene: 3. Here the CDR3 reads CASTGTSGVQETQYF. DNA of the CDR3: TGTGCCAGCACTGGGACTAGCGGGGTCCAAGAGACCCAGTACTTC.

Many counts were recorded for this clonotype. The chain carries TRBV25-1 and TRBJ2-5; possibly TRBD2 for D (6 bases). The ends were cut back, 1 base at V and 5 bases at J, with 14 bases in the middle. This CDR3 region has 15 residues. Germline V gene data show CDR1 as MGHDK and CDR2 as SYGVNS. Written as DNA, the CDR3 is TGTGCCAGCAGTGAATGGGAAGGGGAGGAGGAGACCCAGTACTTC. This gives the protein CASSEWEGEEETQYF.

This clonotype was recorded at least ten times. The rearrangement joins TRBV3-1 to TRBJ2-1; 12 nucleotides agree with TRBD1. The CDR3 covers 16 residues. The V and J ends lost 1 base and 7 bases, in that order; junction bases with no gene match: 5. The germline gives CDR1 LGHDT, CDR2 YNNKEL (reference sequence). CDR3 bases: TGTGCCAGCAGCCAAGCCTCGGGACAGGGGGCTAATGAGCAGTTCTTC. This gives the protein CASSQASGQGANEQFF.

A single count supports this clonotype. The J gene is TRBJ2-1, the V gene TRBV19; TRBD2 might be the D (6 bases). This CDR3 comprises 15 residues. Germline CDR1 and CDR2: LNHDA and SQIVND (reference sequence). Trimming took off 5 bases at V and 4 bases at J, with 15 bases between the two ends. CDR3: CASSAFQAGYNEQFF. The DNA of the CDR3 is TGTGCCAGTAGTGCCTTTCAAGCGGGTTACAATGAGCAGTTCTTC.

This clonotype was counted at least ten times. J is TRBJ2-1 and V is TRBV24-1, with 8 positions matching TRBD2. From germline, CDR1 is KGHDR and CDR2 SFDVKD. The CDR3 sequence is 15 residues long. The junction had 10 bases not matched to a gene; V was cut back by 9 bases and J by 4 bases. CDR3 loop: CATAPSSGPYNEQFF. The CDR3 DNA follows: TGTGCCACCGCCCCCTCTAGCGGGCCTTACAATGAGCAGTTCTTC.

This chain connects TRBV7-9 to TRBJ2-1; D gene ambiguous. The V and J ends lost 2 bases and 8 bases respectively, with 10 bases between them. The CDR3 runs to 13 residues. The germline V gene encodes CDR1 SEHNR and CDR2 FQNEAQ (reference sequence). Written as DNA, the CDR3 is TGTGCCAGCAGCTTATCCCAAGCCTATGAGCAGTTCTTC. This translates into CASSLSQAYEQFF.

This clonotype has at least ten counts. The CDR3 DNA reads as TGTGCCAGCAGCCCGGGACTAGCGGACACAGATACGCAGTATTTT. Encoded protein: CASSPGLADTDTQYF. The gene calls are TRBV7-2 and TRBJ2-3, with 11 bases identical to TRBD2. Germline V lookup: CDR1 SGHTA, CDR2 FQGNSA. The V and J ends lost 5 bases and 2 bases, in that order; junction bases with no gene match: 3. This CDR3 has 15 amino acids.

This clonotype was seen many times. The gene calls are TRBV12-3 or TRBV12-4 and TRBJ1-6; weak D call: TRBD1 (5 bases). CDR3 length equals 14 residues. Trimming left V 6 bases short and J 9 bases short, with 15 bases between. CDR3 DNA: TGTGCCAGCAGCAGAGAGGAGGGGATTTCACCCCTCCACTTT. Its translation is CASSREEGISPLHF.

With regard to this clonotype: The junction does not match germline at one end; this may be a read error. V gene TRBV28 combines with J gene TRBJ1-2; 7 bases fit TRBD1. This CDR3 contains 14 residues. Germline-derived CDR1 and CDR2 are MDHEN and SYDVKM. The CDR3 coding sequence is TGTGTCAGCATCCAGGGGGGCTCCAACTATGGCTACACCTTC. It encodes CVSIQGGSNYGYTF.

This clonotype was detected many times. V gene TRBV7-6 combines with J gene TRBJ2-7, with D possibly TRBD2 on 6 matching bases. Germline CDR1 and CDR2: SGHVS and FNYEAQ. The length of the CDR3 is 16 residues. V was shortened by 2 bases and J by 0 bases, with 14 bases between the two germline ends. Here the CDR3 DNA reads TGTGCCAGCAGCTTAACACAGGCGGAGGGCTCCTACGAGCAGTACTTC. Amino acids: CASSLTQAEGSYEQYF.

This clonotype was detected many times. V usage is TRBV2 and J usage is TRBJ1-1; D is undetermined. Per germline, CDR1 SNHLY and CDR2 FYNNEI. V was clipped by 6 bases and J by 8 bases, with 7 bases between them. This CDR3 is 10 amino acids long. In DNA, the CDR3 is TGTGCCAGCAGCGGAGTGGAAGCTTTCTTT. Translation gives CASSGVEAFF.

This clonotype was found many times. V and J are TRBV7-3 and TRBJ2-1; 7 bases match TRBD1. V trimming: 4 bases; J trimming: 5 bases; junction bases outside the gene matches: 8. CDR3 length: 15 residues. Germline loops: CDR1 SGHTA, CDR2 FQGTGA. The CDR3 nucleotides read TGTGCCAGCAGCTCCGGGACAGAGTCCGACAATGAGCAGTTCTTC. Translation gives CASSSGTESDNEQFF.

The chain combines TRBV11-2 with TRBJ2-7; D is perhaps TRBD2 (6 bases). The CDR3 runs 17 residues. V was clipped by 5 bases and J by 0 bases, with 20 bases between them. CDR1 and CDR2 (germline): SGHAT, FQNNGV. CDR3 region: CASSQEFVAEISYEQYF. DNA for the CDR3: TGTGCCAGCAGCCAAGAGTTTGTAGCGGAGATCTCCTACGAGCAGTACTTC.

The sample holds many counts of this clonotype. This chain uses TRBV2 with TRBJ1-2, with TRBD1 matching over 7 bases. V shed 4 bases, J shed 6 bases, and the junction held 11 bases outside the gene matches. CDR1 and CDR2 (germline): SNHLY, FYNNEI. The CDR3 extends over 15 amino acids. Here the CDR3 reads CASSGKTGIVDGYTF. Here the CDR3 DNA reads TGTGCCAGCAGTGGAAAGACAGGGATAGTGGATGGCTACACCTTC.

This clonotype was counted only a few times. The CDR3 coding sequence is TGTGCCAGCAGCTTAAGCCAGGTGATCAATGAGCAGTTCTTC. Its protein product is CASSLSQVINEQFF. The chain uses TRBV7-9 and TRBJ2-1, with D unclear. The CDR3 is made up of 14 amino acids. The ends were cut back, 2 bases at V and 6 bases at J, with 11 bases in the middle. Germline V gene lookup returns CDR1 SEHNR and CDR2 FQNEAQ (reference sequence). The full variable domain, with the rest looked up from reference TRBV7-9 and TRBJ2-1, is DTGVSQNPRHKITKRGQNVTFRCDPISEHNRLYWYRQTLGQGPEFLTYFQNEAQLEKSRLLSDRFSAERPKGSFSTLEIQRTEQGDSAMYLCASSLSQVINEQFFGPGTRLTVL.

This clonotype was counted a few times. The chain carries TRBV5-5 and TRBJ2-7; either TRBD1 or TRBD2 may fit D (6 bases each). The ends were cut back, 1 base at V and 0 bases at J, with 17 bases in the middle. This CDR3 has 17 amino acids. CDR1 SGHKS and CDR2 YYEKEE come from the germline V gene (reference sequence). CDR3 coding DNA: TGTGCCAGCAGCTTGACCCAGGGGAGGATCTACTCCTACGAGCAGTACTTC. Protein: CASSLTQGRIYSYEQYF.

This clonotype was observed a few times. V and J are TRBV5-1 and TRBJ1-2; D unclear. V lost 0 bases, J lost 6 bases, and 12 bases lay in between. This CDR3 region has 14 residues. Germline V CDR1 and CDR2: SGHRS, YFSETQ. This chain's CDR3 is CASSLVTGVDGYTF. CDR3 DNA sequence: TGCGCCAGCAGCTTGGTCACCGGGGTGGATGGCTACACCTTC.